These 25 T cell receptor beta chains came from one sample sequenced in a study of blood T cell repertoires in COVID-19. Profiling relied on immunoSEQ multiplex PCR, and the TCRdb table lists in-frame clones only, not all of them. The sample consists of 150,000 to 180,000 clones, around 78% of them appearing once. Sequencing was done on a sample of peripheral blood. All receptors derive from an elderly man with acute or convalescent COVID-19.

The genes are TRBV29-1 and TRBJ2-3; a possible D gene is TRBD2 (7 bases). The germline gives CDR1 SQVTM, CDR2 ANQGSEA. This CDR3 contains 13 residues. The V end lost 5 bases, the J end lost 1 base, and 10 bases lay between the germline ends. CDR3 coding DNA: TGCAGCGTTTGGGAGGGGGGCACAGATACGCAGTATTTT. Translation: CSVWEGGTDTQYF.

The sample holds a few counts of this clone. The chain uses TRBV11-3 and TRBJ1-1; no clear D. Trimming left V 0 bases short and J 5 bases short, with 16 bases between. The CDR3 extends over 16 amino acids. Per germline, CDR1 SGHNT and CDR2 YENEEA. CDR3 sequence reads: CASSLDRDFSLTEAFF. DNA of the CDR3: TGTGCCAGCAGCTTAGATCGTGACTTTAGTTTGACTGAAGCTTTCTTT.

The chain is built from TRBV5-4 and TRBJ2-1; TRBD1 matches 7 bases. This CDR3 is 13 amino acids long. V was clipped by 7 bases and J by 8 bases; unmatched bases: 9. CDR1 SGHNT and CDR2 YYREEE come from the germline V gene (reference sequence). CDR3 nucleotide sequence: TGTGCCAGCGGTCGACAGGGATCAGATGAGCAGTTCTTC. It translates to CASGRQGSDEQFF.

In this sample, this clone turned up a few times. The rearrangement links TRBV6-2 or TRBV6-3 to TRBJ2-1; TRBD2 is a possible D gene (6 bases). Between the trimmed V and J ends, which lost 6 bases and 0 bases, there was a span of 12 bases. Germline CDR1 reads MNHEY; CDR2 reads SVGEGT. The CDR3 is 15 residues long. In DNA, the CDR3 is TGTGCCAGCAGCCGGGACGGGAGCTCCTACAATGAGCAGTTCTTC. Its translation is CASSRDGSSYNEQFF.

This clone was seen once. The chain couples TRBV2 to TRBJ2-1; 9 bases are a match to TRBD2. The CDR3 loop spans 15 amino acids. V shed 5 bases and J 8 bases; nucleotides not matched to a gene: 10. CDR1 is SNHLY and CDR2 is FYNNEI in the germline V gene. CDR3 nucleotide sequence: TGTGCCAGCAGTATCGGCGGGGGGGGTAACTATGAGCAGTTCTTC. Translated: CASSIGGGGNYEQFF.

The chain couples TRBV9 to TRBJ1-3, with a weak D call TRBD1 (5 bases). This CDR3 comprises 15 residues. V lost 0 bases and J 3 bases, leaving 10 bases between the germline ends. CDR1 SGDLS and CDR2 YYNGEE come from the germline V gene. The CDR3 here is CASSVEGRGGNTIYF. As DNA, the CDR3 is TGTGCCAGCAGCGTAGAAGGAAGGGGTGGAAACACCATATATTTT. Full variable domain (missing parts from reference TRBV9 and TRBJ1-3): DSGVTQTPKHLITATGQRVTLRCSPRSGDLSVYWYQQSLDQGLQFLIQYYNGEERAKGNILERFSAQQFPDLHSELNLSSLELGDSALYFCASSVEGRGGNTIYFGEGSWLTVV.

The DNA of the CDR3 is TGTGCCAGCAGTTACTCGATCCAGGGGTCTGGAAACACCATATATTTT. Protein product: CASSYSIQGSGNTIYF. This chain connects TRBV6-5 to TRBJ1-3, with a possible D match to TRBD1 (6 bases). The V gene's germline CDR1 is MNHEY and CDR2 SVGAGI. The V end was cut by 0 bases, the J end by 1 base, with 10 bases between. This CDR3 comprises 16 residues.

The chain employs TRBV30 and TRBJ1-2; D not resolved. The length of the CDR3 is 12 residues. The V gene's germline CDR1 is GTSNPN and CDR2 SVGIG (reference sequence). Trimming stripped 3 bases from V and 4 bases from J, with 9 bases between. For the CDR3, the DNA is TGTGCCTGGAGCCCCACAGCCTATGGCTACACCTTC. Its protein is CAWSPTAYGYTF.

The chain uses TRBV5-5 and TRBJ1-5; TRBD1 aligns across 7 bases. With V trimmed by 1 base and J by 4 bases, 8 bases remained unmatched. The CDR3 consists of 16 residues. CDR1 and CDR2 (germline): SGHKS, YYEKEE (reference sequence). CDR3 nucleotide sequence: TGTGCCAGCAGCTTGCTAGGGGGCGACGCAAATCAGCCCCAGCATTTT. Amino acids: CASSLLGGDANQPQHF.

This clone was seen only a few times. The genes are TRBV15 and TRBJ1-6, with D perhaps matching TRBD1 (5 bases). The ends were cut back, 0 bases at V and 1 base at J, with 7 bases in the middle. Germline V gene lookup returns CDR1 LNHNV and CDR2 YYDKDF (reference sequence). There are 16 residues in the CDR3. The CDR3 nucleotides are TGTGCCACCAGCAGAGATAGGGGTTCCTATAATTCACCCCTCCACTTT. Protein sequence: CATSRDRGSYNSPLHF.

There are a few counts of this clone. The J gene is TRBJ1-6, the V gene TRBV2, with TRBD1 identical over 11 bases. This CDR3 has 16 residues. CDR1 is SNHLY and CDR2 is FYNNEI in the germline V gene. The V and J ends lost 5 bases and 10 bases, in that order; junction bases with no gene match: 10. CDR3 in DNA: TGTGCCAGCAGTTACAGGGACAGGGGGAGTAGGTCACCCCTCCACTTT. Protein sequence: CASSYRDRGSRSPLHF.

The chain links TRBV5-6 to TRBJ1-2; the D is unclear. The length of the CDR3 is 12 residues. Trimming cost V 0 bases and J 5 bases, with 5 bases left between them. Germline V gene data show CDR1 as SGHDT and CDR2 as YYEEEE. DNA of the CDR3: TGTGCCAGCAGCTTGGGGAGGTATGGCTACACCTTC. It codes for CASSLGRYGYTF.

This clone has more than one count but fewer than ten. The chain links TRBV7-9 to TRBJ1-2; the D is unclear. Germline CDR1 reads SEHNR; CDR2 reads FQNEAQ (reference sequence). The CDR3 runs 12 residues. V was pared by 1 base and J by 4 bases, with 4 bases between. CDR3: CASSLVVYGYTF. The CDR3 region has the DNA TGTGCCAGCAGCTTAGTCGTCTATGGCTACACCTTC. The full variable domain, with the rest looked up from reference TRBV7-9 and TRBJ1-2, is DTGVSQNPRHKITKRGQNVTFRCDPISEHNRLYWYRQTLGQGPEFLTYFQNEAQLEKSRLLSDRFSAERPKGSFSTLEIQRTEQGDSAMYLCASSLVVYGYTFGSGTRLTVV.

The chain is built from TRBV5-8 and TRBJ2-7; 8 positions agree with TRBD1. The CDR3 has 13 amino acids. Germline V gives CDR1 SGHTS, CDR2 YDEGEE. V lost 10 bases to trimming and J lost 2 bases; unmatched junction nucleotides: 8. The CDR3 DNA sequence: TGTGCCGTCAGCCGGGACAGGACCTACGAGCAGTACGTC. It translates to CAVSRDRTYEQYV.

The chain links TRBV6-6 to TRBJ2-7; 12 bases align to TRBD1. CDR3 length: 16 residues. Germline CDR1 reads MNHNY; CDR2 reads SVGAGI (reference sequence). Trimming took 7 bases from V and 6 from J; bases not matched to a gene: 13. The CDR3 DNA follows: TGTGCCAGCACCCCCGTCCGGGACAGGGGGCACGGCGAGCAGTACTTC. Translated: CASTPVRDRGHGEQYF.

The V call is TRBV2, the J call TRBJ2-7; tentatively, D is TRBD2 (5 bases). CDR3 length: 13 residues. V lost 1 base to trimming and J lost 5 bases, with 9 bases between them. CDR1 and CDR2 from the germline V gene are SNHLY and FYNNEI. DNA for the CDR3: TGTGCCAGCAGTGAAGGGGAGCAGAACGAGCAGTACTTC. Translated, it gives CASSEGEQNEQYF.

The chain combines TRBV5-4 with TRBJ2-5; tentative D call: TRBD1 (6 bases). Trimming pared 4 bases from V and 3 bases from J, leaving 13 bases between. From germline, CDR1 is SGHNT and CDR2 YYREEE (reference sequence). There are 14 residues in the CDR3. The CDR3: CASSRKGQEETQYF. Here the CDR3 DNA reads TGTGCCAGCAGCCGTAAGGGACAAGAAGAGACCCAGTACTTC.

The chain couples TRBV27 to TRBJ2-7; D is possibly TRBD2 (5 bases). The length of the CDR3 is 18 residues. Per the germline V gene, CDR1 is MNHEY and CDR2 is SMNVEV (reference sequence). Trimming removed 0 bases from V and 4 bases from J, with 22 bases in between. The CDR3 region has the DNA TGTGCCAGCAGTTTATCGGCCCCCCGGGGAACAGTTTCTTACGAGCAGTACTTC. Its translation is CASSLSAPRGTVSYEQYF.

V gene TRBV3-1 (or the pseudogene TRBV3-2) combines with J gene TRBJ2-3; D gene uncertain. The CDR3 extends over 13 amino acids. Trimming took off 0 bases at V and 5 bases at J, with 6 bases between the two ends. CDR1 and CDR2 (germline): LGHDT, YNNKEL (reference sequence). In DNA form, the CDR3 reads TGTGCCAGCAGCCAAGATCGCGGAGATACGCAGTATTTT. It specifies CASSQDRGDTQYF.

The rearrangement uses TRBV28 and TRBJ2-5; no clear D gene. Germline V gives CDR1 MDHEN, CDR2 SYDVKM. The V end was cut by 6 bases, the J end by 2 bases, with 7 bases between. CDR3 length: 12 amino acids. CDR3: CASRQSQETQYF. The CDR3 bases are TGTGCCAGCAGACAGTCACAAGAGACCCAGTACTTC.

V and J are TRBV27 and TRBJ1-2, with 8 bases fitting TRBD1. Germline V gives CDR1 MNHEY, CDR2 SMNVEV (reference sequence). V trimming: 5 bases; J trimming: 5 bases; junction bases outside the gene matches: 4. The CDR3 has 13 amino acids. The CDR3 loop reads CASSIQGAYGYTF. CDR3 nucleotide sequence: TGTGCCAGCAGTATCCAGGGGGCATATGGCTACACCTTC.

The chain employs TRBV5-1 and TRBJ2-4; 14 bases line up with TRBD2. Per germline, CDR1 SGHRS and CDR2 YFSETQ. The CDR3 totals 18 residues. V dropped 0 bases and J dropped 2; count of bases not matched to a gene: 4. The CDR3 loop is CASSLVGTSGGSKNIQYF. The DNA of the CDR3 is TGCGCCAGCAGCTTGGTTGGGACTAGCGGGGGTTCCAAAAACATTCAGTACTTC.

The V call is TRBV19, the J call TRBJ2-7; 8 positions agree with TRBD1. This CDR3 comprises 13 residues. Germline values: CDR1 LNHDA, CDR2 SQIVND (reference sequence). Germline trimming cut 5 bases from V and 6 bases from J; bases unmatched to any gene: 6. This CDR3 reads CASSVGQGGEQYF. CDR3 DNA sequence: TGTGCCAGTAGTGTCGGACAGGGCGGCGAGCAGTACTTC.

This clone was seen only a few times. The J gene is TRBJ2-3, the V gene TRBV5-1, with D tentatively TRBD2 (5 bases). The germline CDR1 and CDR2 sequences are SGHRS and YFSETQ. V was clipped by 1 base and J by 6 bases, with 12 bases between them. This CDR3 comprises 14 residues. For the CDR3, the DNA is TGCGCCAGCAGCTTGAGGCCGTCGGGGGATACGCAGTATTTT. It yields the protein CASSLRPSGDTQYF.

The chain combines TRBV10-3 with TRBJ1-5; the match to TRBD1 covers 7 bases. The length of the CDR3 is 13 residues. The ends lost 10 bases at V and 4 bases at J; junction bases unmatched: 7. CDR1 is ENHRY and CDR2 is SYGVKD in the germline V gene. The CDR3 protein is CATRGQSNQPQHF. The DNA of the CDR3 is TGTGCCACCCGGGGACAGTCTAATCAGCCCCAGCATTTT.